This TCR beta chain was identified in a study of blood T cell repertoires in COVID-19. TCRdb's copy holds only in-frame clones and misses some; the assay was immunoSEQ multiplex PCR. The data contain over 95,000 clones, roughly 89% of them singletons. The sequenced sample consisted of peripheral blood. The receptor was derived from a human donor with acute or convalescent COVID-19. The donor label of this sample is uncertain.

CDR3 protein: CASSPGEATNEKLFF. The CDR3, as DNA: TGTGCCAGCAGCCCCGGGGAGGCAACTAATGAAAAACTGTTTTTT. The J gene is TRBJ1-4, the V gene TRBV9, with unresolved D. Trimming pared 4 bases from V and 0 bases from J, leaving 10 bases between. CDR1 is SGDLS and CDR2 is YYNGEE in the germline V gene. The CDR3 has 15 residues.